This T cell receptor (beta chain) was obtained from a study of CD8 T cells in Susac syndrome. Whole-study findings and limits: The authors acknowledged that their TCR sequencing and HLA analysis involved a relatively small number of individuals.

Details on this clonotype: What it recognizes is unknown.

Random hexamers served to reverse transcribe roughly 0.45 to 1 ug RNA. Across 54 Vbeta and 13 Jbeta, immunoSEQ multiplex PCR amplified TCR beta CDR3. Each CDR3 protein gets one entry after TCRdb re-called the immunoSEQ multiplex PCR reads with MiXCR. Here the sample spans about 210,000 distinct CDR3 sequences, about 95% being singletons. The V and J ends lost 5 bases and 0 bases respectively, with 23 bases between them. The length of the CDR3 is 19 residues. The germline V gene has CDR1 LNHNV and CDR2 YYDKDF (reference sequence). The T cells that were sequenced for TCR beta were CD8+ and CD4+ cells from blood. TEMRA cells were FACS-enriched, while CD8+ and CD4+ T cells were negatively isolated.

Input material: CD4+ T cells from PBMCs. This sequence was found in a human donor with multiple sclerosis. The rearrangement links TRBV15 to TRBJ1-5; D is unclear. The CDR3 DNA is TGTGCCACCAGCGGGTACAAGGGAGCCACTCTATATAGCAATCAGCCCCAGCATTTT. This sequence encodes CATSGYKGATLYSNQPQHF. Combining the CDR3 with reference TRBV15 and TRBJ1-5 gives the whole variable domain DAMVIQNPRYQVTQFGKPVTLSCSQTLNHNVMYWYQQKSSQAPKLLFHYYDKDFNNEADTPDNFQSRRPNTSFCFLDIRSPGLGDTAMYLCATSGYKGATLYSNQPQHFGDGTRLSIL.